This T cell receptor beta chain was sequenced for a study of blood T cell repertoires in COVID-19. Turning to the study itself: Sites in the United States, Italy and Spain provided acute and convalescent COVID-19 samples. From T cells, B-cell-depleted T cells, or PBMCs came the material, which was cDNA or gDNA.

J lost 9 bases, V lost 6 bases, and 8 bases had no gene match. The CDR3 loop spans 13 amino acids. In the study's own analysis: Counts of nucleated cells, estimated from reference gene primer amplification, were obtained. Method: immunoSEQ multiplex PCR; TCRdb's copy keeps in-frame clones and lacks some. That table supplies the V and J calls and clone size; D and trimming were determined from the DNA. The table shows 93,000 or so clones, with roughly 87% occurring only once. The clonotype originates from a human donor in a cohort sampled during active COVID-19. V and J are TRBV12-3 or TRBV12-4 and TRBJ1-5, with TRBD1 matching over 7 bases. The specimen was peripheral blood. In DNA, the CDR3 is TGTGCCAGCAGAACAGGGGAAGGGCGGCCCCAGCATTTT. It translates to CASRTGEGRPQHF.